The 18 T cell receptor beta chains in this list originate from one sample, sequenced in a study of T cell repertoires in cytomegalovirus infection. The antigens for these receptors are not known. Via MiXCR, TCRdb re-called the reads, giving one row per CDR3 protein. The sample yields 160,000 or so distinct CDR3 sequences, about 22% seen once. This material consisted of CD8+ T cells from cultured PBMCs, taken from culture after CMV antigen stimulation. Receptors originate from a human donor in good health (CMV status not recorded). Some clones in this sample may be carry-over from other donors' samples.

V gene TRBV6-1 combines with J gene TRBJ2-6, with 9 bases identical to TRBD1. The CDR3 length is 18 residues. V shed 7 bases, J shed 4 bases, and the junction held 14 bases outside the gene matches. Looked up from germline, CDR1 is MNHNS and CDR2 is SASEGT. CDR3 loop: CASNPGTGSPDGANVLTF. CDR3 nucleotide sequence: TGTGCCAGCAACCCCGGGACAGGGAGTCCTGACGGGGCCAACGTCCTGACTTTC.

This clonotype has a handful of counts. V gene TRBV19 combines with J gene TRBJ1-1, with a possible D match to TRBD1 (6 bases). Germline lookup yields CDR1 LNHDA and CDR2 SQIVND (reference sequence). V was pared by 3 bases and J by 5 bases, with 13 bases between. The CDR3 sequence is 14 residues long. This CDR3 is CASSISGAGTEAFF. The CDR3 DNA reads TGTGCCAGTAGTATCTCGGGGGCCGGGACTGAAGCTTTCTTT.

This clonotype turned up a few times. V usage is TRBV7-2 and J usage is TRBJ2-3; 11 bases align to TRBD2. Germline V CDR1 and CDR2: SGHTA, FQGNSA. The length of the CDR3 is 17 residues. V lost 3 bases to trimming and J lost 1 base; unmatched junction nucleotides: 6. CDR3 coding DNA: TGTGCCAGCAGCTTGACCCTTAGCGGGGGGGGCACAGATACGCAGTATTTT. Protein product: CASSLTLSGGGTDTQYF.

The rearrangement joins TRBV7-2 to TRBJ2-3; D gene ambiguous. The CDR3 is made up of 14 amino acids. CDR1 SGHTA and CDR2 FQGNSA come from the germline V gene. V gave up 1 base and J gave up 3 bases, with 8 bases separating them. The chain's CDR3 is CASSLVGITDTQYF. DNA for the CDR3: TGTGCCAGCAGCTTAGTAGGAATTACAGATACGCAGTATTTT.

This clonotype has more than one count but fewer than ten. The chain uses TRBV20-1 and TRBJ2-5; TRBD1 agrees at 10 bases. This CDR3 is built from 12 residues. Germline V gene lookup returns CDR1 DFQATT and CDR2 SNEGSKA (reference sequence). Trimming took 5 bases from V and 5 from J; bases not matched to a gene: 2. This CDR3 reads CSAGQGGETQYF. The CDR3 nucleotides are TGCAGTGCTGGACAGGGGGGGGAGACCCAGTACTTC.

The count of this clonotype is one. This rearrangement joins TRBV7-6 to TRBJ2-5; 9 bases align to TRBD2. The length of the CDR3 is 17 residues. CDR1 is SGHVS, CDR2 FNYEAQ, per germline. J lost 5 bases, V lost 1 base, and 11 bases had no gene match. The CDR3 is CASSLDPAGGGLETQYF. Written as DNA, the CDR3 is TGTGCCAGCAGCTTAGATCCAGCGGGGGGCGGTTTGGAGACCCAGTACTTC. Supplemented by reference TRBV7-6 and TRBJ2-5, the full variable domain reads GAGVSQSPRYKVTKRGQDVALRCDPISGHVSLYWYRQALGQGPEFLTYFNYEAQQDKSGLPNDRFSAERPEGSISTLTIQRTEQRDSAMYRCASSLDPAGGGLETQYFGPGTRLLVL.

Only a few counts were recorded for this clonotype. The chain uses TRBV27 and TRBJ2-7; 7 bases fit TRBD2. V was clipped by 10 bases and J by 7 bases; unmatched bases: 7. The CDR3 is 11 residues long. Germline CDR1 and CDR2: MNHEY and SMNVEV (reference sequence). The DNA of the CDR3 is TGTGCCACCAGAGGGGAGGGAGAGCAGTACTTC. It is translated as CATRGEGEQYF.

The chain combines TRBV4-2 with TRBJ1-1; 8 nucleotides align to TRBD1. This CDR3 comprises 15 residues. V lost 0 bases, J lost 7 bases, and 7 bases stayed unmatched. Germline V gene sequence: CDR1 LGHNA, CDR2 YNFKEQ. Here the CDR3 DNA reads TGTGCCAGCAGCCAAGAGACAGGGGTCGGGGTTGAAGCTTTCTTT. It translates to CASSQETGVGVEAFF.

This clonotype was counted between two and nine times. The rearrangement uses TRBV7-8 and TRBJ1-2, with 8 bases matching TRBD1. Trimming cost V 5 bases and J 6 bases; bases outside gene matches: 8. CDR3 length equals 14 residues. Germline V gene data show CDR1 as SGHVS and CDR2 as FQNEAQ. CDR3 sequence reads: CASSAQQGGDGYTF. As DNA, the CDR3 is TGTGCCAGCAGCGCCCAACAGGGGGGCGATGGCTACACCTTC.

The genes are TRBV7-2 and TRBJ2-7, with 9 bases fitting TRBD1. V lost 2 bases, J lost 5 bases, and 10 bases stayed unmatched. This CDR3 is built from 16 residues. Germline-derived CDR1 and CDR2 are SGHTA and FQGNSA. The CDR3 here is CASSLFSGTGPHEQYF. CDR3 sequence (DNA): TGTGCCAGCAGCTTATTTTCCGGGACAGGGCCCCACGAGCAGTACTTC.

This chain links TRBV10-3 with TRBJ2-3, with unresolved D. The CDR3 extends over 16 amino acids. Per the germline V gene, CDR1 is ENHRY and CDR2 is SYGVKD. Trimming took 6 bases from V and 1 from J, leaving 17 bases between them. The CDR3 nucleotides read TGTGCCATCAGGGGCGCACTACCCAAAGGCACAGATACGCAGTATTTT. Encoded protein: CAIRGALPKGTDTQYF.

This clonotype was recorded only once. The CDR3 DNA sequence: TGCGCCAGCAGCCTCGTTCGAGGGACAGAAGTATACTACGAGCAGTACTTC. Protein sequence: CASSLVRGTEVYYEQYF. This rearrangement joins TRBV4-1 to TRBJ2-7; 7 positions agree with TRBD1. The V gene end was trimmed by 4 bases and the J gene end by 3 bases; junction bases not matched to a gene: 15. The germline V gene has CDR1 MGHRA and CDR2 YSYEKL. CDR3 size: 17 residues.

The chain has TRBV7-9 and TRBJ1-2; 12 bases match TRBD1. Germline CDR1 SEHNR, CDR2 FQNEAQ (reference sequence). CDR3 length equals 13 residues. V gave up 4 bases and J gave up 8 bases; unmatched junction bases: 2. The CDR3 region is CASSSGTGGGYTF. The CDR3 region has the DNA TGTGCCAGCAGCTCCGGGACAGGGGGCGGCTACACCTTC.

J is TRBJ1-1 and V is TRBV7-6; no firm D call. The V gene's germline CDR1 is SGHVS and CDR2 FNYEAQ. CDR3 length equals 13 residues. V was shortened by 6 bases and J by 7 bases, with 15 bases between the two germline ends. CDR3: CASSSGLIGEAFF. In nucleotides, the CDR3 is TGTGCCAGCAGTTCCGGGCTAATAGGTGAAGCTTTCTTT.

This clonotype was counted between two and nine times. The chain is built from TRBV2 and TRBJ1-2; D is unresolved. The CDR3 contains 15 residues. In germline, CDR1 is SNHLY, CDR2 FYNNEI. V lost 2 bases and J 0 bases, leaving 10 bases between the germline ends. CDR3 amino acids: CASSELGIANYGYTF. The CDR3 coding sequence is TGTGCCAGCAGTGAACTGGGTATAGCTAACTATGGCTACACCTTC.

This rearrangement joins TRBV7-6 to TRBJ2-5; 8 bases fit TRBD1. With 4 bases clipped from V and 4 bases from J, the junction kept 11 bases outside the gene matches. CDR1 is SGHVS and CDR2 is FNYEAQ in the germline V gene. The CDR3 length is 16 residues. The CDR3 DNA follows: TGTGCCAGCAGCTGGATGGGACAGGCCGAGGGAGAGACCCAGTACTTC. It codes for CASSWMGQAEGETQYF.

This rearrangement joins TRBV12-5 to TRBJ1-1; D is uncertain. The V end lost 5 bases, the J end lost 6 bases, and 1 base lay between the germline ends. Looked up from germline, CDR1 is LGHNT and CDR2 is FRNRAP. The CDR3 has 9 amino acids. The CDR3 coding sequence is TGTGCTAGTGGTGCTGAAGCTTTCTTT. This encodes CASGAEAFF.

This clonotype was picked up a small number of times. V gene TRBV6-2 or TRBV6-3 combines with J gene TRBJ2-7; D possibly corresponds to TRBD2 (5 bases). The V and J ends lost 1 base and 4 bases respectively, with 14 bases between them. Germline CDR1 MNHEY, CDR2 SVGEGT. CDR3 size: 15 residues. CDR3 sequence reads: CASSYYAGGGYEQYF. The DNA of the CDR3 is TGTGCCAGCAGTTACTACGCCGGAGGAGGATACGAGCAGTACTTC.